The present T cell receptor (beta chain) was sequenced within a study of blood T cell repertoires in COVID-19. Study-level information: Sites in the United States, Italy and Spain provided acute and convalescent COVID-19 samples. PBMCs, B-cell-depleted T cells, or T cells provided the cDNA or gDNA that made up the material.

Source study methods: Reference gene primer amplification gave nucleated cell count estimates. Sequenced by immunoSEQ multiplex PCR; TCRdb stores in-frame clones only, minus some. The V and J calls and clone size were taken over from that table, and D and trimming were inferred from the DNA. The data show some 200,000 clones, about three quarters seen once. V was shortened by 7 bases and J by 0 bases, with 10 bases between the two germline ends. Germline values: CDR1 MNHNS, CDR2 SASEGT. The CDR3 is 15 amino acids. Sequenced sample: peripheral blood. V gene TRBV6-1 combines with J gene TRBJ1-6; TRBD1 might be the D (5 bases). The clonotype comes from a woman between 50 and 59 years old with active or convalescent COVID-19. CDR3 nucleotide sequence: TGTGCCAGCATCCTCGACAGCTCCTATAATTCACCCCTCCACTTT. This encodes CASILDSSYNSPLHF.